Below, 22 T cell receptor beta chains from the same sample are listed, as sequenced in a study of blood T cells in healthy people across ages. A second PCR of 7 to 11 cycles used a sample-barcoded 5' primer and a J-beta primer mix. TCRdb re-called the 5' RACE reads with MiXCR, one entry per CDR3 protein. The sample has 650,000 or so distinct CDR3 sequences; around 52% are singletons. Sequencing input: blood. These receptors all come from a woman older than 75 in good health.

This chain uses TRBV5-1 with TRBJ2-1; 11 positions agree with TRBD2. The germline V gene has CDR1 SGHRS and CDR2 YFSETQ. The length of the CDR3 is 16 residues. J lost 8 bases, V lost 2 bases, and 9 bases had no gene match. CDR3 DNA: TGCGCCAGCAGCTTCTCTAGCGGGAGGCCCGGCGATGAGCAGTTCTTC. It translates to CASSFSSGRPGDEQFF.

The sample holds a few counts of this clonotype. CDR3 DNA sequence: TGCGCCAGCAGCTTCGGGGTACAGACCACTGAAGCTTTCTTT. Protein: CASSFGVQTTEAFF. J is TRBJ1-1 and V is TRBV5-1; D is uncertain. The germline V gene encodes CDR1 SGHRS and CDR2 YFSETQ. V lost 2 bases and J lost 4, with 12 bases in between. CDR3 length equals 14 residues.

On this clonotype itself: At one end, the junction sequence differs from germline, possibly due to a read error. The genes are TRBV7-9 and TRBJ2-5; no clear D. Germline V gene data show CDR1 as SEHNR and CDR2 as FQNEAQ (reference sequence). There are 11 residues in the CDR3. CDR3 loop: CAGSLQETQYF. For the CDR3, the DNA is TGTGCCGGCAGCCTACAAGAGACCCAGTACTTC.

The chain couples TRBV7-9 to TRBJ2-1; 10 nucleotides match TRBD2. The CDR3 is 16 amino acids. Unmatched junction bases numbered 11, after V lost 4 bases and J lost 8 bases. Germline V gene sequence: CDR1 SEHNR, CDR2 FQNEAQ (reference sequence). The CDR3: CASSSRLAGALHEQFF. For the CDR3, the DNA is TGTGCCAGCAGCTCCCGGCTAGCGGGGGCCCTTCATGAGCAGTTCTTC.

This chain joins TRBV10-3 and TRBJ2-4, with 7 nucleotides matching TRBD1. The J call is uncertain, as TRBJ2-7 better fits the DNA end. CDR3 size: 14 residues. Germline V gives CDR1 ENHRY, CDR2 SYGVKD. CDR3 residues: CAISQEGGINEQYF. CDR3 nucleotides: TGTGCCATCAGCCAGGAAGGGGGCATCAACGAGCAGTACTTC.

This clonotype was seen at least ten times. This chain uses TRBV29-1 with TRBJ2-7, with TRBD1 matching over 9 bases. The J segment lost 3 bases and the V segment lost 7 bases, leaving 7 bases of the junction unmatched. The CDR3 spans 13 residues. Germline V gene data show CDR1 as SQVTM and CDR2 as ANQGSEA. The CDR3 DNA sequence: TGCAGCGCACTCCGACAGGGGGACTACGAGCAGTACTTC. It translates to CSALRQGDYEQYF.

V is TRBV5-1 and J is TRBJ1-3; D is unresolved. The CDR3 is 14 residues long. The germline CDR1 and CDR2 sequences are SGHRS and YFSETQ. Between the trimmed V and J ends, which lost 0 bases and 1 base, there was a span of 5 bases. In DNA, the CDR3 is TGCGCCAGCAGCTTGGCCAGTTCTGGAAACACCATATATTTT. Its translation is CASSLASSGNTIYF.

The gene calls are TRBV20-1 and TRBJ2-3, with 7 bases lining up with TRBD2. The CDR3 has 14 amino acids. After removal of 1 base from V and 3 bases from J, the junction contained 4 bases not matched to a gene. From germline, CDR1 is DFQATT and CDR2 SNEGSKA (reference sequence). This chain's CDR3 is CSARVASGTDTQYF. The CDR3 DNA is TGCAGTGCTAGAGTCGCTAGCGGTACAGATACGCAGTATTTT.

This clonotype was picked up many times. The rearrangement joins TRBV4-2 to TRBJ2-1; D possibly corresponds to TRBD2 (6 bases). Trimming pared 3 bases from V and 10 bases from J, leaving 10 bases between. The germline gives CDR1 LGHNA, CDR2 YNFKEQ. CDR3 length: 12 residues. The CDR3 protein is CASSQWGEEQFF. The CDR3 DNA is TGTGCCAGCAGCCAGTGGGGGGAAGAGCAGTTCTTC.

This clonotype was observed a few times. This chain connects TRBV7-9 to TRBJ1-6; no clear D. This CDR3 has 14 residues. Germline CDR1 reads SEHNR; CDR2 reads FQNEAQ (reference sequence). The germline V and J ends were trimmed by 1 base and 9 bases, with 10 bases remaining between them. The CDR3 protein is CASSLVSDSSPLHF. The CDR3 nucleotides are TGTGCCAGCAGCTTAGTTTCGGATAGTTCACCCCTCCACTTT.

The V and J genes are TRBV20-1 and TRBJ2-3; D could derive from TRBD1 or TRBD2 (6 bases each). CDR1 is DFQATT and CDR2 is SNEGSKA in the germline V gene (reference sequence). Trimming left V 0 bases short and J 2 bases short, with 15 bases between. The CDR3 length is 16 residues. DNA for the CDR3: TGCAGTGCTAGAGATCAGGGGACTTACCCCACAGATACGCAGTATTTT. Protein: CSARDQGTYPTDTQYF.

This clonotype showed up just a few times. V gene TRBV14 combines with J gene TRBJ2-7; 7 nucleotides agree with TRBD2. The CDR3 is 16 amino acids. Germline assignment: CDR1 SGHDN and CDR2 FVKESK. The V segment lost 4 bases and the J segment 1 base; nucleotides outside the gene matches: 10. The CDR3 is CASSPPWASGSYEQYF. The CDR3 bases are TGTGCCAGCAGCCCCCCCTGGGCTAGCGGATCCTACGAGCAGTACTTC.

This clonotype was seen more than once but under ten times. V and J are TRBV7-9 and TRBJ2-1, with D perhaps matching TRBD2 (5 bases). Germline CDR1 and CDR2: SEHNR and FQNEAQ (reference sequence). Trimming shortened V by 3 bases and J by 6 bases, and 9 bases separated the two germline ends. CDR3 length equals 13 residues. DNA of the CDR3: TGTGCCAGCAGCTTTGCTAGCTTCAATGAGCAGTTCTTC. Residues: CASSFASFNEQFF.

About this clonotype: Just one base apart from a much larger clone, this may be a read error. The CDR3 nucleotides are TGTGCCAGCAGCCGTTCCCCTACTAGCGACAATGAGCAGTCCTTC. Its protein product is CASSRSPTSDNEQSF. The chain uses TRBV9 and TRBJ2-1; 7 bases match TRBD2. The germline V gene encodes CDR1 SGDLS and CDR2 YYNGEE. The CDR3 sequence is 15 residues long. Looking up the rest from reference TRBV9 and TRBJ2-1 gives the full variable domain: DSGVTQTPKHLITATGQRVTLRCSPRSGDLSVYWYQQSLDQGLQFLIQYYNGEERAKGNILERFSAQQFPDLHSELNLSSLELGDSALYFCASSRSPTSDNEQSFGPGTRLTVL.

The chain uses TRBV12-3 or TRBV12-4 and TRBJ1-6; D is perhaps TRBD1 (6 bases). V was clipped by 11 bases and J by 10 bases, with 24 bases between them. The CDR3 has 15 amino acids. The CDR3 loop reads CADSRTGLFASPLHF. DNA for the CDR3: TGTGCCGACAGTCGAACAGGGTTATTCGCGTCACCCCTCCACTTT.

Concerning this clonotype: The germline gene is not matched at one end of the junction; a read error may be the cause. The gene calls are TRBV12-3 or TRBV12-4 and TRBJ2-3; no clear D. The CDR3 sequence is 11 residues long. As DNA, the CDR3 is TGTGCCATCAGTCTAGTTTTTACGCAGTATTTT. As protein: CAISLVFTQYF.

The table lists this clonotype with a few counts. The CDR3 sequence is CASSPAGPYGYTF. Written as DNA, the CDR3 is TGTGCCAGCAGCCCGGCTGGACCCTATGGCTACACCTTC. The chain is built from TRBV7-9 and TRBJ1-2, with unresolved D. V was pared by 5 bases and J by 4 bases, with 11 bases between. This CDR3 has 13 amino acids. Germline CDR1 SEHNR, CDR2 FQNEAQ (reference sequence).

This clonotype was observed many times. The V and J genes are TRBV10-3 and TRBJ1-2; D is unclear. The CDR3 extends over 13 amino acids. V lost 5 bases to trimming and J lost 2 bases, with 9 bases between them. Germline V gives CDR1 ENHRY, CDR2 SYGVKD. CDR3 DNA: TGTGCCATCAGTACAGCCTCCAACTATGGCTACACCTTC. Translation gives CAISTASNYGYTF.

V gene TRBV12-3 or TRBV12-4 combines with J gene TRBJ1-1, with 9 bases that match TRBD1. Trimming cost V 6 bases and J 6 bases; bases outside gene matches: 8. The CDR3 covers 14 residues. CDR3 bases: TGTGCCAGCAGCCGGACAGGGGTAGGAGCTGAAGCTTTCTTT. It encodes CASSRTGVGAEAFF.

The rearrangement links TRBV18 to TRBJ2-4, with D tentatively TRBD1 or TRBD2 (5 bases each). The tail of the sequence fits TRBJ2-7 better, so the J call may be wrong. The germline V gene encodes CDR1 KGHSH and CDR2 LQKENI. The CDR3 length is 16 residues. CDR3 bases: TGTGCCAGCTCACTCGCCTTTACTCCAGGGAGCGACGAGCAGTACTTC. It yields the protein CASSLAFTPGSDEQYF.

The chain joins TRBV5-1 to TRBJ2-1, with D maybe TRBD2 (6 bases). From germline, CDR1 is SGHRS and CDR2 YFSETQ. The CDR3 runs 16 residues. V was trimmed by 0 bases and J by 2 bases, leaving 12 bases between them. The CDR3 nucleotides read TGCGCCAGCAGCTTGGGGGGAGGAGCCGCCTACAATGAGCAGTTCTTC. Amino acid sequence: CASSLGGGAAYNEQFF.

This chain links TRBV5-1 with TRBJ2-3; either TRBD1 or TRBD2 may fit D (6 bases each). V dropped 2 bases and J dropped 0 bases, with 13 bases sitting between them. Germline-derived CDR1 and CDR2 are SGHRS and YFSETQ. CDR3 length: 16 amino acids. The CDR3 DNA sequence: TGCGCCAGCAGCTTCTATAGGGGGGCCAGCACAGATACGCAGTATTTT. It specifies CASSFYRGASTDTQYF.